This T cell receptor (beta chain) was observed in a study of cytomegalovirus exposure and HLA in healthy donors. General study points: In presence/absence analyses, roughly uniform sequencing depth across donors was assumed. Reportedly, fewer N-insertions than the approximately 650-donor mean appeared in an Asian-associated ancestry cluster in a later analysis.

The PCR contained 60 Vbeta and 13 Jbeta primers. Using immunoSEQ multiplex PCR, the repertoire was profiled, and TCRdb retains in-frame clones only, with some absent. This repertoire comprises 150,000 or so clones; its ten largest clones make up approximately 1.5%. The CDR3 has 14 amino acids. V lost 8 bases, J lost 0 bases, and 14 bases lay in between. Looked up from germline, CDR1 is SQVTM and CDR2 is ANQGSEA. On this clone: Its target is not known.

J is TRBJ1-3 and V is TRBV29-1, with D hard to call. Sequences were obtained from PBMCs. This TCR was recovered from a woman aged 50 to 60 in good health and CMV-seronegative. The CDR3 region is CSLMTPDSGNTIYF. Written as DNA, the CDR3 is TGCAGCTTAATGACACCCGACTCTGGAAACACCATATATTTT. Supplemented by reference TRBV29-1 and TRBJ1-3, the full variable domain reads SAVISQKPSRDICQRGTSLTIQCQVDSQVTMMFWYRQQPGQSLTLIATANQGSEATYESGFVIDKFPISRPNLTFSTLTVSNMSPEDSSIYLCSLMTPDSGNTIYFGEGSWLTVV.